The next 2 T cell receptor beta chains were all read from a single sample in a study of T-cell memory formation after mild COVID-19. MiXCR, run by TCRdb on the 5' RACE reads, gives a single entry per CDR3 protein. The table records hundreds of thousands of distinct CDR3 sequences, approximately 15% of them present only once. The specimen sequenced was PBMCs or a T cell subset sorted from them (not recorded which). All receptors derive from a man between 18 and 35 years old who had mild COVID-19 (a few samples of this study predate the infection). Cell type and time point are not known.

This clonotype was observed many times. This rearrangement joins TRBV12-3 or TRBV12-4 to TRBJ2-5, with a tentative D call TRBD2 (6 bases). The CDR3 is 12 amino acids. The V gene lost 7 bases and the J gene lost 4 bases, with 10 bases spanning the gap. The CDR3 reads CASTVGGETQYF. CDR3 nucleotide sequence: TGTGCCAGCACCGTCGGGGGAGAGACCCAGTACTTC.

The chain combines TRBV9 with TRBJ2-1, with D hard to call. Trimming removed 4 bases from V and 0 bases from J, with 8 bases in between. CDR3 length equals 14 residues. From germline, CDR1 is SGDLS and CDR2 YYNGEE. Written as DNA, the CDR3 is TGTGCCAGCAGCCCCCGGATCTCCTACAATGAGCAGTTCTTC. It yields the protein CASSPRISYNEQFF.